The 17 T cell receptor beta chains below were found in one sample sequenced in a study of shared clonotypes between healthy human individuals. Method: immunoSEQ multiplex PCR; TCRdb's copy keeps in-frame clones and lacks some. The sample shows around 1.1 million clones, 70% to 85% of them seen only once. The sample taken for sequencing was memory CD4+ T cells from PBMCs. Indicated subset: CD45RA-negative fraction. The receptors stem from a man between 18 and 35 years old in good health. Some clones in this sample may be carry-over from other donors' samples.

V and J are TRBV5-1 and TRBJ1-4; D uncertain. The CDR3 has 14 residues. The germline CDR1 and CDR2 sequences are SGHRS and YFSETQ. V gave up 5 bases and J gave up 1 base, with 9 bases separating them. The CDR3, as DNA: TGCGCCAGCAGAAGGACGGAAACTAATGAAAAACTGTTTTTT. It encodes CASRRTETNEKLFF.

V and J are TRBV5-1 and TRBJ1-2; maybe TRBD1 (5 bases). The CDR3 runs to 16 residues. Between the trimmed V and J ends, which lost 0 bases and 8 bases, there was a span of 20 bases. Germline values: CDR1 SGHRS, CDR2 YFSETQ. CDR3 sequence (DNA): TGCGCCAGCAGCTTGGACGCAGGGATTGGCCCTGGGGGCTACACCTTC. Translated: CASSLDAGIGPGGYTF.

The chain carries TRBV30 and TRBJ2-3; D is unclear. The V gene lost 2 bases and the J gene lost 4 bases, with 13 bases spanning the gap. This CDR3 is built from 14 residues. Germline loops: CDR1 GTSNPN, CDR2 SVGIG (reference sequence). The CDR3 nucleotides are TGTGCCTGGAGTCGGTCAGAAGGCGCAGATACGCAGTATTTT. This translates into CAWSRSEGADTQYF.

This chain links TRBV2 with TRBJ1-2; D is unresolved. This CDR3 is 15 amino acids long. V was pared by 6 bases and J by 4 bases, with 18 bases between. Germline V gives CDR1 SNHLY, CDR2 FYNNEI. Here the CDR3 reads CASRFEPSLGYGYTF. CDR3 sequence (DNA): TGTGCCAGCAGGTTCGAGCCCTCACTTGGCTATGGCTACACCTTC.

The chain couples TRBV18 to TRBJ1-1, with D unclear. The CDR3 totals 12 residues. The germline V and J ends were trimmed by 0 bases and 8 bases, with 7 bases remaining between them. The V gene's germline CDR1 is KGHSH and CDR2 LQKENI. The CDR3, as DNA: TGTGCCAGCTCACCACCCGCGGGGGAAGCTTTCTTT. It is translated as CASSPPAGEAFF. Drawing the rest from reference TRBV18 and TRBJ1-1, the complete variable domain is NAGVMQNPRHLVRRRGQEARLRCSPMKGHSHVYWYRQLPEEGLKFMVYLQKENIIDESGMPKERFSAEFPKEGPSILRIQQVVRGDSAAYFCASSPPAGEAFFGQGTRLTVV.

The chain couples TRBV5-4 to TRBJ2-1; no clear D. V lost 0 bases and J lost 0, with 7 bases in between. This CDR3 is built from 15 residues. CDR1 SGHNT and CDR2 YYREEE come from the germline V gene (reference sequence). The CDR3 here is CASSLDGDSYNEQFF. CDR3 DNA: TGTGCCAGCAGCTTGGACGGAGACTCCTACAATGAGCAGTTCTTC.

This rearrangement joins TRBV11-3 to TRBJ2-4, with 8 positions matching TRBD2. The germline V gene encodes CDR1 SGHNT and CDR2 YENEEA. The CDR3 sequence is 15 residues long. With V trimmed by 5 bases and J by 1 base, 4 bases remained unmatched. This chain's CDR3 is CASSPGGVAKNIQYF. The CDR3, as DNA: TGTGCCAGCAGCCCCGGGGGGGTGGCCAAAAACATTCAGTACTTC.

The rearrangement joins TRBV9 to TRBJ2-1, with 12 bases lining up with TRBD2. The ends lost 0 bases at V and 7 bases at J; junction bases unmatched: 5. Germline V gene lookup returns CDR1 SGDLS and CDR2 YYNGEE. The CDR3 runs to 16 residues. CDR3 sequence (DNA): TGTGCCAGCAGCGTAGGGCTAGCGGGAGGGGAAAATGAGCAGTTCTTC. Translated: CASSVGLAGGENEQFF.

J is TRBJ2-5 and V is TRBV7-2; D not certain. The V gene's germline CDR1 is SGHTA and CDR2 FQGNSA. The germline V and J ends were trimmed by 0 bases and 1 base, with 6 bases remaining between them. The CDR3 extends over 14 amino acids. The CDR3 here is CASSLASFQETQYF. CDR3 coding DNA: TGTGCCAGCAGCTTAGCGTCCTTCCAAGAGACCCAGTACTTC. The full variable domain, its missing parts supplied by reference TRBV7-2 and TRBJ2-5, is GAGVSQSPSNKVTEKGKDVELRCDPISGHTALYWYRQSLGQGLEFLIYFQGNSAPDKSGLPSDRFSAERTGGSVSTLTIQRTQQEDSAVYLCASSLASFQETQYFGPGTRLLVL.

CDR3 region: CASSLYQQGDGYTF. CDR3 bases: TGTGCCAGCAGTTTATACCAACAGGGGGACGGCTACACCTTC. The gene calls are TRBV28 and TRBJ1-2; TRBD1 matches at 8 bases. The CDR3 sequence is 14 residues long. The J segment lost 8 bases and the V segment lost 1 base, leaving 6 bases of the junction unmatched. Germline V CDR1 and CDR2: MDHEN, SYDVKM.

The genes are TRBV7-3 and TRBJ2-5; the match to TRBD1 covers 7 bases. V lost 5 bases to trimming and J lost 6 bases; unmatched junction nucleotides: 6. This CDR3 has 13 amino acids. The V gene's germline CDR1 is SGHTA and CDR2 FQGTGA. The CDR3 sequence is CASSVDRQQTQYF. The CDR3 nucleotides are TGTGCCAGCAGCGTGGACAGGCAGCAGACCCAGTACTTC.

This clone has a handful of counts. At one end, the junction sequence differs from germline, possibly due to a read error. The genes are TRBV4-2 and TRBJ2-3; tentatively, D is TRBD1 (6 bases). Germline CDR1 reads LGHNA; CDR2 reads YNFKEQ. The CDR3 sequence is 15 residues long. CDR3 loop: CASSKEMQGPPTQYF. The CDR3 DNA follows: TGTGCCAGCAGCAAAGAGATGCAGGGGCCCCCAACGCAGTATTTT.

CDR3 sequence: CAWSPRDYYNEQFF. DNA of the CDR3: TGTGCCTGGAGTCCCCGGGATTACTACAATGAGCAGTTCTTC. The J gene is TRBJ2-1, the V gene TRBV30; TRBD2 might be the D (5 bases). CDR3 length: 14 amino acids. The V and J ends lost 2 bases and 3 bases respectively, with 11 bases between them. From germline, CDR1 is GTSNPN and CDR2 SVGIG (reference sequence).

The rearrangement joins TRBV21-1 to TRBJ1-2. TRBV21-1 constitutes a pseudogene. The CDR3 sequence is 18 residues long. In DNA form, the CDR3 reads TGTGCCAGCACCAAGGGACGCGGTGTCCAGGATGCCAACTATGGCTACACCTTC. This gives the protein CASTKGRGVQDANYGYTF.

V and J are TRBV4-1 and TRBJ2-2; TRBD2 aligns across 9 bases. Germline V CDR1 and CDR2: MGHRA, YSYEKL. The junction had 10 bases not matched to a gene; V was cut back by 4 bases and J by 7 bases. CDR3 length: 16 residues. The CDR3 sequence is CASSPWASGKGGELFF. CDR3 coding DNA: TGCGCCAGCAGCCCGTGGGCTAGCGGGAAGGGCGGGGAGCTGTTTTTT.

In regard to this clone: The same CDR3 arises from other DNA sequences in this sample as well. The chain uses TRBV5-1 and TRBJ2-1; no reliable D call. Germline values: CDR1 SGHRS, CDR2 YFSETQ. Trimming shortened V by 2 bases and J by 10 bases, and 7 bases separated the two germline ends. The CDR3 covers 11 residues. This CDR3 reads CASSFQNEQFF. The DNA of the CDR3 is TGCGCCAGCAGCTTCCAGAACGAGCAGTTCTTC.

This clone was observed a single time. V and J are TRBV4-1 and TRBJ1-5; D call uncertain. V lost 1 base to trimming and J lost 3 bases, with 7 bases between them. The CDR3 runs to 14 residues. Germline CDR1 MGHRA, CDR2 YSYEKL. CDR3 DNA sequence: TGCGCCAGCAGCCAAGGGGGTTACAATCAGCCCCAGCATTTT. Encoded protein: CASSQGGYNQPQHF.